This TCR beta chain emerged from a study of OX40 agonist ivuxolimab in advanced cancers. Study in general: Averaging roughly 60 years in age, with a range of roughly 23 to 85, the cohort was around 85% male. The study's findings and limits: Blood T cells, both CD4+ and CD8+, expanded clonally by week 6 at 0.1 to 3.0 mg/kg. It was not determined which antigens were specifically recognized by the peripheral T cells that had undergone clonal expansion.

Using immunoSEQ multiplex PCR, the repertoire was profiled, and TCRdb retains in-frame clones only, with some absent. The table shows under 70,000 clones, with approximately 90% occurring only once. V lost 8 bases, J lost 1 base, and 8 bases lay in between. This CDR3 is 12 amino acids long. Germline CDR1 MNHEY, CDR2 SVGAGI. People who had autoimmune disease history or systemic immunosuppression were excluded. Points on this clone: Its antigen is currently unknown.

The TCR sequence derives from an adult with an advanced solid tumor such as melanoma, head and neck, liver or kidney cancer. The chain is built from TRBV6-5 and TRBJ1-1; no clear D. This specimen consisted of CD4+ or CD8+ T cells sorted from blood, obtained in a trial of the OX40 agonist ivuxolimab. The CDR3: CASGRQNTEAFF. The DNA for the CDR3 is TGTGCCAGCGGACGACAGAACACTGAAGCTTTCTTT.